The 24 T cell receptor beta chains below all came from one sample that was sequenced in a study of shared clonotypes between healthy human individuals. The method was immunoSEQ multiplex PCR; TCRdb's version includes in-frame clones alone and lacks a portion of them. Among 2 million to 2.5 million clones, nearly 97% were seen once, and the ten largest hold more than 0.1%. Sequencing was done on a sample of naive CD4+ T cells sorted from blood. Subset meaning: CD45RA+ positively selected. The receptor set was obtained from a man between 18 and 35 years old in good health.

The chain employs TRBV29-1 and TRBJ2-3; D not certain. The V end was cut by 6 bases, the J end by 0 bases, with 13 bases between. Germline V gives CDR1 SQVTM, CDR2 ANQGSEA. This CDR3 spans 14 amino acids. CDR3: CSVQFMDSTDTQYF. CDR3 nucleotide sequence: TGCAGCGTCCAGTTCATGGACAGCACAGATACGCAGTATTTT.

The CDR3 loop is CASSTRTGTEKLFF. The CDR3 DNA reads as TGTGCCAGCAGTACACGGACAGGGACCGAAAAACTGTTTTTT. The V call is TRBV28, the J call TRBJ1-4, with 8 bases aligning to TRBD1. There are 14 residues in the CDR3. The trim removed 5 bases at V and 8 bases at J, leaving 7 bases unmatched. CDR1 MDHEN and CDR2 SYDVKM come from the germline V gene.

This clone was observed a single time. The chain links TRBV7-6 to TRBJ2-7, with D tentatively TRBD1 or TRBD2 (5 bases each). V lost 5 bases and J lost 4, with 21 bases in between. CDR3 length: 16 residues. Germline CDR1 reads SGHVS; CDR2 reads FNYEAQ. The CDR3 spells CASSAGTYGQAYEQYF. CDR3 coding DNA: TGTGCCAGCAGCGCCGGGACCTACGGTCAAGCGTACGAGCAGTACTTC.

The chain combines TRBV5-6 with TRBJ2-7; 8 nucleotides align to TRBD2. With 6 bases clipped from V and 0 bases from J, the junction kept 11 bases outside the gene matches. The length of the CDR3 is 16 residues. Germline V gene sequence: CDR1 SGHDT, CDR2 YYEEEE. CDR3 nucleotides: TGTGCCAGCACCCTCGGGAGGGGACGTCTCTCCTACGAGCAGTACTTC. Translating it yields CASTLGRGRLSYEQYF.

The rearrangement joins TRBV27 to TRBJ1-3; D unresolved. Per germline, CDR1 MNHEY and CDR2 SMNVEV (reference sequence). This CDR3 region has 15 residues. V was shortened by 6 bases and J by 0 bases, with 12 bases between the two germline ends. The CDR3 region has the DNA TGTGCCAGCAGCATGCTTTCAGGCTCTGGAAACACCATATATTTT. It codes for CASSMLSGSGNTIYF.

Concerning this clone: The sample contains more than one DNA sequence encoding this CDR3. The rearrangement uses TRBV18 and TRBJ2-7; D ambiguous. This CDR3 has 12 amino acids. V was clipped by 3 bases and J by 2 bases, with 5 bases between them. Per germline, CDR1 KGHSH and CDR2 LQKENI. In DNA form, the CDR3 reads TGTGCCAGCTCACCCCAGACCTACGAGCAGTACTTC. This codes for CASSPQTYEQYF.

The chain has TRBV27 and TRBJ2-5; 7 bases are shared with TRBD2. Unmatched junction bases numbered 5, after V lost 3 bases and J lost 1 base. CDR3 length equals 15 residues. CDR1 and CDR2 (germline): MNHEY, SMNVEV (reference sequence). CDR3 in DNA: TGTGCCAGCAGTTTGTACCTAGCGGCCCAAGAGACCCAGTACTTC. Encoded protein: CASSLYLAAQETQYF.

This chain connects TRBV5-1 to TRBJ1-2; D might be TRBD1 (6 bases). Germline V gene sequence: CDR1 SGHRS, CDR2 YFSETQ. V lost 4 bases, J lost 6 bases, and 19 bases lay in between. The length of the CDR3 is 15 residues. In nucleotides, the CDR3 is TGCGCCAGCAGCGCGCAAGGGGGGCTGGTTGATGGCTACACCTTC. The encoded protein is CASSAQGGLVDGYTF.

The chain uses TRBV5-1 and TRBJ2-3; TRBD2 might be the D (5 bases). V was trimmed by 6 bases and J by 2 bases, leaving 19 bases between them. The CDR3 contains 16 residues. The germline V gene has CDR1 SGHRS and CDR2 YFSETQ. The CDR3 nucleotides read TGCGCCAGCACCCAGTCTAGAGGGCGCTACACAGATACGCAGTATTTT. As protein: CASTQSRGRYTDTQYF.

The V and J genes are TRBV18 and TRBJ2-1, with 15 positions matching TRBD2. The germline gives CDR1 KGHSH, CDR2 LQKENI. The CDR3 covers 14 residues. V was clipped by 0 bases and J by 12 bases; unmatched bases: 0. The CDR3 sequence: CASSPPGLAGGQFF. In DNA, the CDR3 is TGTGCCAGCTCACCACCGGGACTAGCGGGAGGGCAGTTCTTC.

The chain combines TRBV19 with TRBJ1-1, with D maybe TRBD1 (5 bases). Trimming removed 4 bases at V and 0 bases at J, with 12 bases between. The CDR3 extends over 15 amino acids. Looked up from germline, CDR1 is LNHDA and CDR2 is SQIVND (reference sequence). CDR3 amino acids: CASSTHGTMNTEAFF. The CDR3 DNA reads TGTGCCAGTAGTACTCACGGGACCATGAACACTGAAGCTTTCTTT.

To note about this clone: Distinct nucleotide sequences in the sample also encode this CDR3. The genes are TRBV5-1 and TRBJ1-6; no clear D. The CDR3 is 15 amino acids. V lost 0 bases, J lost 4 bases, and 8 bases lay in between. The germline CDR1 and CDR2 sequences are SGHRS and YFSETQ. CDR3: CASSLGPGYNSPLHF. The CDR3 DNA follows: TGCGCCAGCAGCTTGGGGCCGGGTTATAATTCACCCCTCCACTTT.

The CDR3 DNA is TGTGCCAGCAGCTTAGGGGGCGGGTACACCGGGGAGCTGTTTTTT. Protein: CASSLGGGYTGELFF. V and J are TRBV11-3 and TRBJ2-2; D is tentatively TRBD1 or TRBD2 (5 bases each). CDR3 length: 15 amino acids. In germline, CDR1 is SGHNT, CDR2 YENEEA. With 1 base removed from V and 3 bases from J, the gap between germline ends came to 9 bases. Filled out from reference TRBV11-3 and TRBJ2-2, the complete variable domain reads EAGVVQSPRYKIIEKKQPVAFWCNPISGHNTLYWYLQNLGQGPELLIRYENEEAVDDSQLPKDRFSAERLKGVDSTLKIQPAELGDSAVYLCASSLGGGYTGELFFGEGSRLTVL.

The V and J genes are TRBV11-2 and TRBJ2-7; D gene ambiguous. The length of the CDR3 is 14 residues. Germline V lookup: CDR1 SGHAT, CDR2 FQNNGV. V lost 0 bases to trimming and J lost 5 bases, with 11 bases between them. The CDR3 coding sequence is TGTGCCAGCAGCTTAGATCGGCAGAAGAACGAGCAGTACTTC. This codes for CASSLDRQKNEQYF.

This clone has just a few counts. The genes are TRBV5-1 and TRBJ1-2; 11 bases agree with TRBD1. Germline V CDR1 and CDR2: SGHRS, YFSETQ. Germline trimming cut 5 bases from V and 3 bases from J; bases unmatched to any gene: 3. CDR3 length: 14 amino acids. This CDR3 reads CASRRGQGDYGYTF. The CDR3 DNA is TGCGCCAGCAGACGGGGACAGGGGGACTATGGCTACACCTTC.

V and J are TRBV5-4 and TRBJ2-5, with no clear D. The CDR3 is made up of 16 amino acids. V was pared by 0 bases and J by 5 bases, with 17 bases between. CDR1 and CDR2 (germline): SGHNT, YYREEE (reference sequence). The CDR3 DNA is TGTGCCAGCAGCTTGGACGCTTCTCGGATGGGGGAGACCCAGTACTTC. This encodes CASSLDASRMGETQYF.

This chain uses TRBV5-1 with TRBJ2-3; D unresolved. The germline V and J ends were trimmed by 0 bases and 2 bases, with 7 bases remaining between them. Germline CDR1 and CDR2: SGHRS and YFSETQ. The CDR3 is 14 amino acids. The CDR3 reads CASSLGRITDTQYF. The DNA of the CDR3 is TGCGCCAGCAGCTTGGGACGGATCACAGATACGCAGTATTTT. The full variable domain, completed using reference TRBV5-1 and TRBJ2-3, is KAGVTQTPRYLIKTRGQQVTLSCSPISGHRSVSWYQQTPGQGLQFLFEYFSETQRNKGNFPGRFSGRQFSNSRSEMNVSTLELGDSALYLCASSLGRITDTQYFGPGTRLTVL.

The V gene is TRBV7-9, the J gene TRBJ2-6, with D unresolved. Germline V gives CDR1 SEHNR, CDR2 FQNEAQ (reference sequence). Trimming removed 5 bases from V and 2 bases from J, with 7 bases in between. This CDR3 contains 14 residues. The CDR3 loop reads CASSRAPGANVLTF. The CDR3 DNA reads TGTGCCAGCAGCCGGGCGCCTGGGGCCAACGTCCTGACTTTC.

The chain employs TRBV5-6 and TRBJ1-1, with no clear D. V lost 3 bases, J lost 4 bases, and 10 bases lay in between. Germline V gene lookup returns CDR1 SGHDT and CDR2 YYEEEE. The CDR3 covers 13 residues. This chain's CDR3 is CASSSWQSTEAFF. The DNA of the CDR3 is TGTGCCAGCAGCTCCTGGCAGTCCACTGAAGCTTTCTTT.

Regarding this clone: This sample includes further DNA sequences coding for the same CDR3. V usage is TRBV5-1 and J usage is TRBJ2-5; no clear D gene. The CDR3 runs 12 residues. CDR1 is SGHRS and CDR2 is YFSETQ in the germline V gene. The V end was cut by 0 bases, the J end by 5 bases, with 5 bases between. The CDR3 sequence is CASSLETETQYF. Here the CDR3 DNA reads TGCGCCAGCAGCTTGGAAACGGAGACCCAGTACTTC.

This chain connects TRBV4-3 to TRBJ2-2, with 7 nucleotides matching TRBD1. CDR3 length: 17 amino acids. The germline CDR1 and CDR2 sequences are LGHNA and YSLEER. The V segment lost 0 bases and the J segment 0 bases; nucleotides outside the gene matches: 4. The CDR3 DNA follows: TGCGCCAGCAGCCAAGATTGGGGGACAGCGAACACCGGGGAGCTGTTTTTT. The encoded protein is CASSQDWGTANTGELFF.

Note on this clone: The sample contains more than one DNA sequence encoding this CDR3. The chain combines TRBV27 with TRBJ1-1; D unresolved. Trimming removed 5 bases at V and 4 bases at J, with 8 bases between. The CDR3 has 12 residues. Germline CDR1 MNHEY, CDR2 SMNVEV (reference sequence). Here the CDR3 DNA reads TGTGCCAGCAGTCTCCTCGGCACTGAAGCTTTCTTT. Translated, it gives CASSLLGTEAFF.

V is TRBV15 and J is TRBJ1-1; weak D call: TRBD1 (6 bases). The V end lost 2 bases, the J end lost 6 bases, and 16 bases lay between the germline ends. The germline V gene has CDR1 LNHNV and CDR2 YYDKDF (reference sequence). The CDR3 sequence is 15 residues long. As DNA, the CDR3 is TGTGCCACCAGCAGAAAAGGGACACTGGTGGCTGAAGCTTTCTTT. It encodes CATSRKGTLVAEAFF.

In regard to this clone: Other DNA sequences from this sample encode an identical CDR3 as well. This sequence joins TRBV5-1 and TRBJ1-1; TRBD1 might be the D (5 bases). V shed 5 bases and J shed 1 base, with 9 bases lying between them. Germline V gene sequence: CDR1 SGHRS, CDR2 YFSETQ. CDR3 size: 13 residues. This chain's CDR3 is CASSRDRNTEAFF. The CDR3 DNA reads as TGCGCCAGCAGTCGTGACAGGAACACTGAAGCTTTCTTT.